The T cell receptor beta chain under discussion was sequenced for a study of T-cell reconstitution after alpha-beta-depleted transplantation in children. This CDR3 region has 15 residues. The J segment lost 5 bases and the V segment lost 6 bases, leaving 11 bases of the junction unmatched. Library preparation (for TCRbeta) was performed with unique molecular identifiers. TCRdb ran MiXCR on the PCR reads and lists one entry per CDR3 protein. The sample has about 980,000 distinct CDR3 sequences, around 30% seen once. V is TRBV12-3 or TRBV12-4 and J is TRBJ1-1; 8 bases fit TRBD1. This clonotype was sampled from a boy in the first two years of life who had a stem cell transplant for SCID, so the T cells may come from the graft donor. The sample was PBMCs, mostly from graft donor cells, taken 360 days after TCRalphabeta/CD19-depleted stem cell transplant. This CDR3 reads CASRRTGTPSTEAFF. The CDR3 coding sequence is TGTGCCAGCAGGCGGACAGGGACGCCTAGTACTGAAGCTTTCTTT.